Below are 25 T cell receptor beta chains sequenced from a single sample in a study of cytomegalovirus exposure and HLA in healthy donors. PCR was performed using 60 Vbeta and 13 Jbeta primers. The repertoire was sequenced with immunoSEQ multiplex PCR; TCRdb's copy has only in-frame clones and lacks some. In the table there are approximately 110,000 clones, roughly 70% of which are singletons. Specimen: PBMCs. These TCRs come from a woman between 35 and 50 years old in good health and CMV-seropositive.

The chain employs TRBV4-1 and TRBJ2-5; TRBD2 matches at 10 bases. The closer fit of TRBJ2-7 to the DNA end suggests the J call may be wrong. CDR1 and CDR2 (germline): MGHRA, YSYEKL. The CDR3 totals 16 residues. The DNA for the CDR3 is TGCGCCAGCAGCCAAGATCAACTAGCGGGACGGTACGAGCAGTACTTC. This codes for CASSQDQLAGRYEQYF.

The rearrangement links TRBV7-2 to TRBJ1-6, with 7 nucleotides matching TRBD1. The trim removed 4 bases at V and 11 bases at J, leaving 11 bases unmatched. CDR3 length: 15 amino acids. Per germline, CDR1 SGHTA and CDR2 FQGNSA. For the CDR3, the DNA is TGTGCCAGCAGCTCTCCTTCGACAGGGACGGCACCCCTCCACTTT. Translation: CASSSPSTGTAPLHF.

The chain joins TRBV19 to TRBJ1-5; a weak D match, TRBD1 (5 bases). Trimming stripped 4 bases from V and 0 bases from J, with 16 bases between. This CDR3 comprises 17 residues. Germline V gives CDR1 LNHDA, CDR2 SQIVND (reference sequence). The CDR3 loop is CASSTRQNIASNQPQHF. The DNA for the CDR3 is TGTGCCAGTAGTACCCGACAGAATATAGCTAGCAATCAGCCCCAGCATTTT.

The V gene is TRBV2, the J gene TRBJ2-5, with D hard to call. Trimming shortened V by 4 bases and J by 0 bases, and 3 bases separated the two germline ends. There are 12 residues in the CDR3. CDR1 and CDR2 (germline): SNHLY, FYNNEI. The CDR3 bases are TGTGCCAGCAGTGCGTACCAAGAGACCCAGTACTTC. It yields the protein CASSAYQETQYF.

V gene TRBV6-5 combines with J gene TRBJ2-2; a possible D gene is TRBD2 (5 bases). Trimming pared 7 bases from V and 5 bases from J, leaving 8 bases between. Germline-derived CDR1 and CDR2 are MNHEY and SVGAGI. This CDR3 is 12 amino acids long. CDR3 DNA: TGTGCCAGCACCGGACTTACCGGGGAGCTGTTTTTT. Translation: CASTGLTGELFF.

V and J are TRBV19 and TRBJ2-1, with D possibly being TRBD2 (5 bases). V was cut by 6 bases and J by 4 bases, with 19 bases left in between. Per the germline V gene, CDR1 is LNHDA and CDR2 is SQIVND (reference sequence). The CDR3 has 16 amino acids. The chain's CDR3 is CASSLSPGYLYNEQFF. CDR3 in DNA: TGTGCCAGTAGCCTATCCCCGGGGTATTTGTACAATGAGCAGTTCTTC.

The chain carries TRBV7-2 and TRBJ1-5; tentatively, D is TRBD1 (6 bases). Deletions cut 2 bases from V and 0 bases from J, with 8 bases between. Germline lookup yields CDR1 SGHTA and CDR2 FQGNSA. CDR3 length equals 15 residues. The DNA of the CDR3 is TGTGCCAGCAGCTTAACAGGGACTAGCAATCAGCCCCAGCATTTT. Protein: CASSLTGTSNQPQHF.

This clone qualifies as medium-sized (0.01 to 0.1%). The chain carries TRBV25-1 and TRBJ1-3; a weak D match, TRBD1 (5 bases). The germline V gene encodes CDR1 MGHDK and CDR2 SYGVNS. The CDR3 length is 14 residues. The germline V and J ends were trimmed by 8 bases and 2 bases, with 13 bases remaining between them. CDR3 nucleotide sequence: TGTGCCAGCTCCTCAACGGGGGCTGGAAACACCATATATTTT. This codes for CASSSTGAGNTIYF.

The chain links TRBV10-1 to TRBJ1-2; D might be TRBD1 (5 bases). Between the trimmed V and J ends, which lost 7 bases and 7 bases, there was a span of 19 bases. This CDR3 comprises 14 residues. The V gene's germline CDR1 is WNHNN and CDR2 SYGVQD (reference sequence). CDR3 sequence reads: CASTTQGNPGGYTF. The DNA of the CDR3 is TGCGCCAGCACCACCCAGGGAAATCCGGGTGGCTACACCTTC.

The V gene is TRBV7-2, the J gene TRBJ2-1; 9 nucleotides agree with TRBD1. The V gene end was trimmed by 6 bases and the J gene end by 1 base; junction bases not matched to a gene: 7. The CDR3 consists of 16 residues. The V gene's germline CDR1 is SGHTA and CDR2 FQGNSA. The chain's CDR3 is CASSYRGLGSYNEQFF. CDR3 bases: TGTGCCAGCAGTTACAGGGGGCTCGGTTCCTACAATGAGCAGTTCTTC. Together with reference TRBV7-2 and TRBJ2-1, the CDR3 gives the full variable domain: GAGVSQSPSNKVTEKGKDVELRCDPISGHTALYWYRQSLGQGLEFLIYFQGNSAPDKSGLPSDRFSAERTGGSVSTLTIQRTQQEDSAVYLCASSYRGLGSYNEQFFGPGTRLTVL.

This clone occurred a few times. CDR3 residues: CASSLGALTGYRTGELFF. The CDR3, as DNA: TGTGCCAGCAGCTTAGGGGCACTAACAGGGTATCGCACCGGGGAGCTGTTTTTT. V usage is TRBV7-9 and J usage is TRBJ2-2; perhaps TRBD1 as D (6 bases). V was cut by 1 base and J by 4 bases, with 19 bases left in between. The CDR3 runs 18 residues. Germline V gives CDR1 SEHNR, CDR2 FQNEAQ (reference sequence). Looking up the rest from reference TRBV7-9 and TRBJ2-2 gives the full variable domain: DTGVSQNPRHKITKRGQNVTFRCDPISEHNRLYWYRQTLGQGPEFLTYFQNEAQLEKSRLLSDRFSAERPKGSFSTLEIQRTEQGDSAMYLCASSLGALTGYRTGELFFGEGSRLTVL.

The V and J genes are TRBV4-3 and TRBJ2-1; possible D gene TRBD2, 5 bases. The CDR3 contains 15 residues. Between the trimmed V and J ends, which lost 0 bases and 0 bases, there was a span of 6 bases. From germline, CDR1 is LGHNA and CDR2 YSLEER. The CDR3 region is CASSQDLASYNEQFF. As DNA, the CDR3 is TGCGCCAGCAGCCAAGATCTAGCCTCCTACAATGAGCAGTTCTTC.

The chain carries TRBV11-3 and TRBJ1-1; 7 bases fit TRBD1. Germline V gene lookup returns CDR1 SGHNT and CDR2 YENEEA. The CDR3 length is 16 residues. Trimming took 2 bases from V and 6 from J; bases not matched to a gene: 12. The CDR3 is CASSLPTGTSSPEAFF. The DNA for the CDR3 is TGTGCCAGCAGCTTACCGACAGGGACTTCAAGTCCTGAAGCTTTCTTT.

CDR3 in DNA: TGTGCCAGCAGTGACCTGACTAGTAGTTTCCAGGAGACCCAGTACTTC. Protein: CASSDLTSSFQETQYF. The chain joins TRBV2 to TRBJ2-5, with D maybe TRBD2 (6 bases). V was shortened by 3 bases and J by 5 bases, with 19 bases between the two germline ends. The CDR3 extends over 16 amino acids. The germline V gene has CDR1 SNHLY and CDR2 FYNNEI.

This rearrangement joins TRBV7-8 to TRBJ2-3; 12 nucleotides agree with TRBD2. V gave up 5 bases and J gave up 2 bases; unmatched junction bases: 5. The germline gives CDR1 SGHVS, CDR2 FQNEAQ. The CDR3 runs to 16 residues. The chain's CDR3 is CASSRGLAGFTDTQYF. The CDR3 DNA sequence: TGTGCCAGCAGCCGGGGACTAGCGGGTTTCACAGATACGCAGTATTTT. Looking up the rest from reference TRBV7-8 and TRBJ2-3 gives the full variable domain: GAGVSQSPRYKVAKRGQDVALRCDPISGHVSLFWYQQALGQGPEFLTYFQNEAQLDKSGLPSDRFFAERPEGSVSTLKIQRTQQEDSAVYLCASSRGLAGFTDTQYFGPGTRLTVL.

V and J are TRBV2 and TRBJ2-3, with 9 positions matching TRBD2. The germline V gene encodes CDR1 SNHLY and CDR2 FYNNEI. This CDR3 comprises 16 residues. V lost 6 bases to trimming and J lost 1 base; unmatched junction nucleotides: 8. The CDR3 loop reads CASSLSGGRGTDTQYF. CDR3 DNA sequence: TGTGCCAGCAGCTTGAGCGGGGGGAGGGGCACAGATACGCAGTATTTT.

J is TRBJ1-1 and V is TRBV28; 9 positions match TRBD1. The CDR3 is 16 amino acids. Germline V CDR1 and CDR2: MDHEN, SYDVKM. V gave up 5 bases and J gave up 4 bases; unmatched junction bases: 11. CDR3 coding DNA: TGTGCCAGCAGTCCCTGGGGACAGGGAAGGGCCACTGAAGCTTTCTTT. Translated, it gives CASSPWGQGRATEAFF. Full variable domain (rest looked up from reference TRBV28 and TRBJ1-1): DVKVTQSSRYLVKRTGEKVFLECVQDMDHENMFWYRQDPGLGLRLIYFSYDVKMKEKGDIPEGYSVSREKKERFSLILESASTNQTSMYLCASSPWGQGRATEAFFGQGTRLTVV.

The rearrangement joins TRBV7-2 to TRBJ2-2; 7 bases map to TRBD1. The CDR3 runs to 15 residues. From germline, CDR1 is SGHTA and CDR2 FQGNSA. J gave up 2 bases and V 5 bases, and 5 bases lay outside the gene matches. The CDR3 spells CASSLRQGNTGELFF. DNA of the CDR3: TGTGCCAGCAGCCTAAGACAGGGAAACACCGGGGAGCTGTTTTTT.

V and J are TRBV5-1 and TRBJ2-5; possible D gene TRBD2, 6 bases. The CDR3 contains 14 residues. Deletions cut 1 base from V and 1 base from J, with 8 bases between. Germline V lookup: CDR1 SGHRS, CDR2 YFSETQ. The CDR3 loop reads CASSLTGLQETQYF. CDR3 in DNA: TGCGCCAGCAGCTTGACGGGACTCCAAGAGACCCAGTACTTC.

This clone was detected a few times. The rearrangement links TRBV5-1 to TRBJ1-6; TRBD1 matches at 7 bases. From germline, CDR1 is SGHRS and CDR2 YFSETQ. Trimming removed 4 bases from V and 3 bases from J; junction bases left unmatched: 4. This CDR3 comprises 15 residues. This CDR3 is CASSVGQVYNSPLHF. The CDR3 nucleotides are TGCGCCAGCAGCGTCGGACAGGTCTATAATTCACCCCTCCACTTT.

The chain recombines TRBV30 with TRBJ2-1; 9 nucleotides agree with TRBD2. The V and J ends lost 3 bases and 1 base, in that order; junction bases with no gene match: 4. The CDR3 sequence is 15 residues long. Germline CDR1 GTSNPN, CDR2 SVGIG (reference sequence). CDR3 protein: CAWRTLAGSYNEQFF. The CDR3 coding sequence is TGTGCCTGGAGGACTCTAGCGGGGTCCTACAATGAGCAGTTCTTC.

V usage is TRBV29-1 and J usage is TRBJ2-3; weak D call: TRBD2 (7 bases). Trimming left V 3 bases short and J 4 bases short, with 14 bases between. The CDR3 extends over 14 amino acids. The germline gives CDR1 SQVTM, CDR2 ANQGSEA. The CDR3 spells CSVDVGGHPDTQYF. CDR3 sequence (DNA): TGCAGCGTTGACGTCGGGGGGCATCCAGATACGCAGTATTTT.

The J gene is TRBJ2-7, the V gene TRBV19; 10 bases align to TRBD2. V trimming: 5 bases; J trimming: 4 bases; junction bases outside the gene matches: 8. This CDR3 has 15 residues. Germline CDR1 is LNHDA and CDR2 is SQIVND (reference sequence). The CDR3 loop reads CASSSRAGGLYEQYF. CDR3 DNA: TGTGCCAGTAGTTCCCGAGCGGGAGGGCTTTACGAGCAGTACTTC.

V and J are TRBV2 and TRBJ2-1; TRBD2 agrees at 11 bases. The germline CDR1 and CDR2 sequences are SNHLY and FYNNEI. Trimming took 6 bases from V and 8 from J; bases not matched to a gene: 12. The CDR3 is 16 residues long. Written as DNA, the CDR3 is TGTGCCAGCAGGCTAGCGGGAGGACCCTACGATGATGAGCAGTTCTTC. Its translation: CASRLAGGPYDDEQFF.

CDR3: CSVARRMTGDNTEAFF. The CDR3 nucleotides are TGCAGCGTTGCCCGGAGGATGACAGGGGACAACACTGAAGCTTTCTTT. This rearrangement joins TRBV29-1 to TRBJ1-1, with 8 bases aligning to TRBD1. The V gene's germline CDR1 is SQVTM and CDR2 ANQGSEA. V lost 4 bases, J lost 2 bases, and 12 bases stayed unmatched. The CDR3 consists of 16 residues.